This T cell receptor beta chain derives from a study of CD8 T cells in Susac syndrome (dated by TCRdb to between 2018 and 2021). Describing the broader study: Among the Susac syndrome patients who were sequenced, clinically active disease was present in 5 or 6 and clinical remission was observed in roughly eight. Whether CD8+ T cell activation and differentiation in Susac syndrome was antigen driven was tested using repertoire sequencing. At the time of blood withdrawal, Susac syndrome patients were either therapy-naive, taking corticosteroids (with some also receiving IVIg), or on IVIg alone.

RNA was extracted using the RNeasy kit, and roughly 0.5 to 1 microgram was reverse transcribed with random hexamers. TCR beta CDR3 regions were amplified with the immunoSEQ multiplex PCR assay covering 54 Vbeta and 13 Jbeta segments. Bias from PCR amplification was corrected by using a synthetic template baseline for primer optimization and for computational correction. Per the original workflow: Reads were assigned to V, D and J genes according to IMGT and analyzed in immunoSEQ Analyzer, with only productive sequences retained. Clonality was computed as one minus Shannon entropy normalized by log2 of the number of productive unique sequences. For each patient and control, public and private clones were evaluated within the 100 most prevalent clones. Susac-specific clones were defined as absent from healthy and MS cohorts, some 1,000 published viral clones and other ImmuneACCESS disease sequences. Using fastp trimming at Q25 and MiXCR clonotype assembly, TCRdb reanalyzed the public sequencing data and kept in-frame beta chains. Each entry merges the rows of one CDR3 protein and shows their most common DNA and genes. The authors' filters were not applied to this entry. In all, the sample holds about 120,000 distinct CDR3 sequences, and around 96% of those were seen once. Jointly, the top ten make up about 0.14% of the sample.

As for this clonotype: Its antigen has not been determined. Base qualities are not recorded, but no much larger clone differs from it by a single base.

Peripheral blood CD8+ and CD4+ T cells from healthy donors, Susac syndrome patients and multiple sclerosis patients were profiled using high-throughput TCR beta sequencing. The Susac syndrome patients fulfilled recently defined diagnostic criteria for definite or probable disease. Bulk CD8+ and CD4+ T cells were purified by magnetic negative isolation, whereas CD8+ TEMRA cells were enriched by FACS. Blood was collected in EDTA tubes and processed within 24 hours, with PBMCs isolated through density gradient centrifugation. PBMCs destined for TCR sequencing were cryopreserved in liquid nitrogen and later thawed in a 37 °C water bath. The sorted or isolated CD4+, CD8+ and CD8+ TEMRA cells had a purity of 90% or higher. Deletion took 8 bases off V and 5 bases off J, with a span of 9 bases between the germline ends. The CDR3 runs 11 residues from the cysteine to the phenylalanine. The kept DNA is CDR3 alone, 33 bases in frame from the first base. CDR1 and CDR2 are read off the germline V gene as MDHEN and SYDVKM.

Paper-wide results and their limitations: In the CD4+ T cell repertoire of Susac syndrome patients, clonal expansion was not detected. The TCR sequencing and HLA analysis was acknowledged to have included a relatively small number of individuals.

The sequencing sample was made of CD4+ T cells from PBMCs. The chain is made from TRBV28 and TRBJ1-2, and TRBD1 may be the D gene, going by 5 matching bases. The clonotype was recovered from a human donor with Susac syndrome. The CDR3 has the sequence CASGGYYGYTF. Read as DNA, the sequence is TGTGCCAGCGGGGGATATTATGGCTACACCTTC.